Following are 27 T cell receptor beta chains from one sample sequenced in a study of T-cell memory formation after mild COVID-19. TCRdb re-called the 5' RACE reads through MiXCR, storing one row per CDR3 protein. Of around 530,000 distinct CDR3 sequences listed, approximately 21% are singletons. The sequenced material came from PBMCs or a T cell subset sorted from them (not recorded which). These receptors originate from an adult woman who had mild COVID-19 (a few samples of this study predate the infection). Cell type and time point are not known.

The chain carries TRBV7-3 and TRBJ2-3; 11 nucleotides align to TRBD2. CDR3 length equals 13 residues. Germline trimming cut 4 bases from V and 10 bases from J; bases unmatched to any gene: 4. The V gene's germline CDR1 is SGHTA and CDR2 FQGTGA. CDR3 DNA: TGTGCCAGCAGCTCGACTAGCGGGGTCGCGCAGTATTTT. It specifies CASSSTSGVAQYF.

The chain carries TRBV5-1 and TRBJ2-5; 13 bases line up with TRBD2. The CDR3 contains 18 residues. Per the germline V gene, CDR1 is SGHRS and CDR2 is YFSETQ. V lost 1 base, J lost 5 bases, and 11 bases stayed unmatched. The CDR3: CASSLPRTSGRSQETQYF. The DNA of the CDR3 is TGCGCCAGCAGCTTGCCCCGGACTAGCGGGAGATCACAGGAGACCCAGTACTTC.

This clonotype was seen a few times. The rearrangement uses TRBV7-8 and TRBJ2-3, with 8 bases matching TRBD1. The germline gives CDR1 SGHVS, CDR2 FQNEAQ. After removal of 4 bases from V and 0 bases from J, the junction contained 3 bases not matched to a gene. The CDR3 spans 15 residues. CDR3: CASSSTGGSTDTQYF. DNA of the CDR3: TGTGCCAGCAGCTCCACAGGGGGTAGCACAGATACGCAGTATTTT.

This chain joins TRBV20-1 and TRBJ1-2; 9 nucleotides agree with TRBD1. V was clipped by 0 bases and J by 4 bases; unmatched bases: 6. Germline lookup yields CDR1 DFQATT and CDR2 SNEGSKA (reference sequence). This CDR3 spans 15 amino acids. In nucleotides, the CDR3 is TGCAGTGCTAGAGATGCCGGGACAGGGCTCTATGGCTACACCTTC. This gives the protein CSARDAGTGLYGYTF.

This clonotype came up a few times. V and J are TRBV5-1 and TRBJ1-4; the D is unclear. V was pared by 0 bases and J by 4 bases, with 10 bases between. CDR3 length equals 15 residues. Per germline, CDR1 SGHRS and CDR2 YFSETQ. The CDR3 DNA sequence: TGCGCCAGCAGCTTGGGAGGCGGGTATAATGAAAAACTGTTTTTT. Encoded protein: CASSLGGGYNEKLFF.

This rearrangement joins TRBV15 to TRBJ2-2, with 8 nucleotides matching TRBD1. CDR1 is LNHNV, CDR2 YYDKDF, per germline (reference sequence). J gave up 7 bases and V 11 bases, and 18 bases lay outside the gene matches. The CDR3 has 16 residues. CDR3 amino acids: CAASLPGQASYGELFF. Written as DNA, the CDR3 is TGTGCCGCGTCGCTCCCGGGACAGGCGTCCTACGGGGAGCTGTTTTTT.

This CDR3 reads CASSFTTAASGNTIYF. CDR3 coding DNA: TGTGCCAGCAGTTTCACGACGGCCGCCTCTGGAAACACCATATATTTT. V usage is TRBV12-3 or TRBV12-4 and J usage is TRBJ1-3, with D uncertain. V was cut by 3 bases and J by 0 bases, with 12 bases left in between. The CDR3 runs to 16 residues.

This clonotype was recorded a few times. V and J are TRBV14 and TRBJ2-2, with 9 bases matching TRBD1. CDR1 is SGHDN and CDR2 is FVKESK in the germline V gene. V lost 4 bases and J lost 5; bases outside the gene matches: 8. The CDR3 totals 16 residues. DNA for the CDR3: TGTGCCAGCAGCCCCCCGGGACAGGGACGAACCGGGGAGCTGTTTTTT. Translating it yields CASSPPGQGRTGELFF.

This chain links TRBV9 with TRBJ2-1; TRBD2 aligns across 8 bases. The CDR3 sequence is 15 residues long. Germline CDR1 and CDR2: SGDLS and YYNGEE. Losses at the gene ends were 0 bases for V and 8 bases for J; bases not matched to a gene: 7. The CDR3 loop reads CASSVVFGGEDEQFF. The CDR3 DNA follows: TGTGCCAGCAGCGTAGTTTTCGGGGGGGAGGATGAGCAGTTCTTC.

V gene TRBV4-1 combines with J gene TRBJ2-5; D is perhaps TRBD1 (6 bases). Germline V gene data show CDR1 as MGHRA and CDR2 as YSYEKL. The CDR3 length is 17 residues. V lost 0 bases, J lost 2 bases, and 16 bases lay in between. The CDR3 nucleotides are TGCGCCAGCAGCCAAGATGGGTACAGGGAGTATCAAGAGACCCAGTACTTC. It codes for CASSQDGYREYQETQYF.

This rearrangement joins TRBV24-1 to TRBJ2-5, with unresolved D. From germline, CDR1 is KGHDR and CDR2 SFDVKD. The CDR3 runs to 15 residues. V lost 0 bases, J lost 2 bases, and 9 bases lay in between. Here the CDR3 reads CATSDLAAGQETQYF. CDR3 coding DNA: TGTGCCACCAGTGATTTGGCCGCAGGACAAGAGACCCAGTACTTC.

The V and J genes are TRBV5-5 and TRBJ2-3, with 12 bases fitting TRBD2. This CDR3 spans 16 amino acids. CDR1 SGHKS and CDR2 YYEKEE come from the germline V gene (reference sequence). Trimming cost V 0 bases and J 6 bases; bases outside gene matches: 5. The CDR3 DNA sequence: TGTGCCAGCAGCTTGGGACTAGCGGGAGCCGTGGATACGCAGTATTTT. Translation: CASSLGLAGAVDTQYF.

V and J are TRBV24-1 and TRBJ2-2; tentative D call: TRBD1 (6 bases). Germline CDR1 reads KGHDR; CDR2 reads SFDVKD. The CDR3 has 17 residues. V was clipped by 4 bases and J by 0 bases, with 14 bases between them. In DNA, the CDR3 is TGTGCCACCAGTGAAGTCGCAGGGGATTCGAACACCGGGGAGCTGTTTTTT. It encodes CATSEVAGDSNTGELFF.

The chain is built from TRBV24-1 and TRBJ2-5; D is unclear. The CDR3 is made up of 17 amino acids. The V end was cut by 4 bases, the J end by 7 bases, with 24 bases between. Looked up from germline, CDR1 is KGHDR and CDR2 is SFDVKD. The chain's CDR3 is CATSDPVLVQERSTQYF. CDR3 coding DNA: TGTGCCACCAGTGACCCCGTCCTGGTGCAGGAAAGGTCGACCCAGTACTTC.

The chain carries TRBV2 and TRBJ1-1; D gene unclear. Trimming pared 5 bases from V and 4 bases from J, leaving 5 bases between. The CDR3 totals 11 residues. Germline values: CDR1 SNHLY, CDR2 FYNNEI. In nucleotides, the CDR3 is TGTGCCAGCAGTTACTTCACTGAAGCTTTCTTT. This gives the protein CASSYFTEAFF.

The chain employs TRBV28 and TRBJ1-1, with D perhaps matching TRBD1 (5 bases). The ends were cut back, 5 bases at V and 5 bases at J, with 18 bases in the middle. This CDR3 region has 15 residues. Germline CDR1 is MDHEN and CDR2 is SYDVKM. The CDR3 DNA reads TGTGCCAGCAGTGCAGCGAGGGGAAGGAAAACTGAAGCTTTCTTT. Protein product: CASSAARGRKTEAFF.

This clonotype was observed a few times. This sequence joins TRBV4-2 and TRBJ2-1; TRBD2 is a possible D gene (5 bases). The CDR3 contains 18 residues. V was cut by 0 bases and J by 3 bases, with 18 bases left in between. Per the germline V gene, CDR1 is LGHNA and CDR2 is YNFKEQ. The CDR3 region has the DNA TGTGCCAGCAGCCAAGACCCTACAACTAGTAACGGCTACAATGAGCAGTTCTTC. Translated: CASSQDPTTSNGYNEQFF.

The chain uses TRBV12-3 or TRBV12-4 and TRBJ2-7; 12 positions agree with TRBD1. J gave up 5 bases and V 3 bases, and 8 bases lay outside the gene matches. CDR3 length: 16 amino acids. CDR3 sequence (DNA): TGTGCCAGCAGTTTTTCCGGGACAGGGGGCTTTAACGAGCAGTACTTC. Its translation is CASSFSGTGGFNEQYF.

This clonotype was counted between two and nine times. V usage is TRBV5-1 and J usage is TRBJ1-1; no clear D. The CDR3 runs to 14 residues. V was shortened by 1 base and J by 2 bases, with 9 bases between the two germline ends. In germline, CDR1 is SGHRS, CDR2 YFSETQ. For the CDR3, the DNA is TGCGCCAGCAGCTTGACAAGTATTAACACTGAAGCTTTCTTT. It yields the protein CASSLTSINTEAFF.

This rearrangement joins TRBV18 to TRBJ2-3; 9 positions agree with TRBD2. Trimming at V came to 0 bases and at J to 10 bases, leaving 8 bases not matched to a gene. This CDR3 has 15 amino acids. Germline V gene data show CDR1 as KGHSH and CDR2 as LQKENI. Here the CDR3 reads CASSPPAGGPRAQYF. The CDR3 coding sequence is TGTGCCAGCTCACCACCGGCGGGAGGGCCGAGGGCGCAGTATTTT.

This clonotype was seen more than once but under ten times. The junction and the germline gene differ at one end; a read error may be behind it. This chain uses TRBV15 with TRBJ2-2, with 7 nucleotides matching TRBD1. Per germline, CDR1 LNHNV and CDR2 YYDKDF (reference sequence). The CDR3 has 14 residues. CDR3: CATTGTANTGELFF. CDR3 DNA sequence: TGTGCAACCACGGGGACAGCGAACACCGGGGAGCTGTTTTTT.

The chain employs TRBV5-1 and TRBJ2-7; unclear D gene. This CDR3 spans 12 amino acids. V lost 0 bases and J lost 6, with 7 bases in between. Looked up from germline, CDR1 is SGHRS and CDR2 is YFSETQ. The CDR3: CASSLGVSEQYF. CDR3 DNA: TGCGCCAGCAGCTTGGGGGTGAGCGAGCAGTACTTC.

This clonotype has only a few counts. The chain joins TRBV20-1 to TRBJ2-7, with D tentatively TRBD2 (5 bases). The CDR3 has 14 residues. Germline lookup yields CDR1 DFQATT and CDR2 SNEGSKA (reference sequence). The germline V and J ends were trimmed by 0 bases and 7 bases, with 16 bases remaining between them. The CDR3 reads CSARESGFTGEQYF. The DNA of the CDR3 is TGCAGTGCTAGAGAGAGTGGATTCACGGGGGAGCAGTACTTC.

The CDR3 DNA reads TGTGCCAGCAGTGCCCTGGCGGGGGGGCCTGAACCCTACGAGCAGTACTTC. This translates into CASSALAGGPEPYEQYF. The chain uses TRBV6-2 or TRBV6-3 and TRBJ2-7; the match to TRBD2 covers 9 bases. The trim removed 5 bases at V and 2 bases at J, leaving 13 bases unmatched. Per the germline V gene, CDR1 is MNHEY and CDR2 is SVGEGT. The CDR3 spans 17 residues.

This sequence joins TRBV24-1 and TRBJ2-1, with D tentatively TRBD2 (6 bases). V was shortened by 4 bases and J by 2 bases, with 11 bases between the two germline ends. This CDR3 is 15 amino acids long. CDR1 is KGHDR and CDR2 is SFDVKD in the germline V gene. CDR3 residues: CATSEAGPTYNEQFF. CDR3 DNA: TGTGCCACCAGTGAGGCGGGGCCAACCTACAATGAGCAGTTCTTC.

In regard to this clonotype: One junction end does not reproduce the germline sequence, and a read error may be involved. The chain employs TRBV6-5 and TRBJ1-4; D may be TRBD1 (5 bases). Germline CDR1 and CDR2: MNHEY and SVGAGI. The CDR3 extends over 10 amino acids. CDR3: CASSEGPSRF. The CDR3 DNA is TGTGCCAGCAGTGAGGGACCGTCCCGTTTT.

In its sample, this clonotype was seen many times. DNA for the CDR3: TGTGCCACCAGTGATCCGGGACAGGGGAACGGGGAGCTGTTTTTT. This gives the protein CATSDPGQGNGELFF. The genes are TRBV24-1 and TRBJ2-2; 10 nucleotides line up with TRBD1. The trim removed 3 bases at V and 7 bases at J, leaving 4 bases unmatched. The germline gives CDR1 KGHDR, CDR2 SFDVKD. The CDR3 covers 15 residues.